The subject of this entry is one TCR beta chain. This sample is part of a study of control samples from healthy donors and cancer patients. The CDR3 totals 13 residues. V was trimmed by 4 bases and J by 5 bases, leaving 11 bases between them. Germline loops: CDR1 MGHRA, CDR2 YSYEKL. Sequenced by immunoSEQ multiplex PCR; TCRdb stores in-frame clones only, minus some. The listing records about 210,000 clones. V usage is TRBV4-1 and J usage is TRBJ1-2; D remains unclear. Sample: blood. This TCR was recovered from a woman in her 30s in good health. The CDR3 loop reads CASSLPLGYGYTF. The CDR3 bases are TGCGCCAGCAGCCTCCCGCTTGGATATGGCTACACCTTC.